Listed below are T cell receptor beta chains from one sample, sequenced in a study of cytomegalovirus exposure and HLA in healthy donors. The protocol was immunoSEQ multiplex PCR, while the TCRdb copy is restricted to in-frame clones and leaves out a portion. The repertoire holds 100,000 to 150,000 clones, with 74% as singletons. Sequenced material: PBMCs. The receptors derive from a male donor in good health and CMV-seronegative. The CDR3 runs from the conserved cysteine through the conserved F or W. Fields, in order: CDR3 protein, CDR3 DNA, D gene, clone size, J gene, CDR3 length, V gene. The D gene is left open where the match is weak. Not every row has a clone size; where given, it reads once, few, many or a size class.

CDR3 protein: CASSLRNEQFF
CDR3 DNA: TGTGCCAGCAGCCTGAGGAATGAGCAGTTCTTC
D gene: -
clone size: once
J gene: TRBJ2-1
CDR3 length: 11
V gene: TRBV7-2

CDR3 protein: CASSKGAYSSLYGYTF
CDR3 DNA: TGTGCCAGTAGTAAAGGCGCGTACAGCAGCCTCTATGGCTACACCTTC
D gene: -
clone size: -
J gene: TRBJ1-2
CDR3 length: 16
V gene: TRBV19

CDR3 protein: CASTMPYTDTQYF
CDR3 DNA: TGTGCCAGCACCATGCCCTACACAGATACGCAGTATTTT
D gene: -
clone size: -
J gene: TRBJ2-3
CDR3 length: 13
V gene: TRBV6-1

CDR3 protein: CASSSEQGPLPETQYF
CDR3 DNA: TGTGCCAGCAGTTCCGAACAGGGCCCTCTCCCAGAGACCCAGTACTTC
D gene: -
clone size: -
J gene: TRBJ2-5
CDR3 length: 16
V gene: TRBV6-5

CDR3 protein: CASSLGQGEFDQPQHF
CDR3 DNA: TGTGCCAGCAGTCTAGGACAGGGGGAATTCGATCAGCCCCAGCATTTT
D gene: TRBD1
clone size: -
J gene: TRBJ1-5
CDR3 length: 16
V gene: TRBV27

CDR3 protein: CASNPWNYSNQPQHF
CDR3 DNA: TGTGCCAGCAACCCTTGGAACTATAGCAATCAGCCCCAGCATTTT
D gene: -
clone size: few
J gene: TRBJ1-5
CDR3 length: 15
V gene: TRBV6-5

CDR3 protein: CASSPTGGASGNTIYF
CDR3 DNA: TGTGCCAGCAGTCCCACAGGGGGCGCCTCTGGAAACACCATATATTTT
D gene: TRBD1
clone size: -
J gene: TRBJ1-3
CDR3 length: 16
V gene: TRBV9

CDR3 protein: CAAEGQYF
CDR3 DNA: TGTGCTGCGGAGGGGCAGTACTTC
D gene: -
clone size: -
J gene: TRBJ2-7
CDR3 length: 8
V gene: TRBV30

CDR3 protein: CATLGATIEQYF
CDR3 DNA: TGTGCCACCCTGGGGGCTACAATTGAGCAGTACTTC
D gene: -
clone size: once
J gene: TRBJ2-7
CDR3 length: 12
V gene: TRBV4-2

CDR3 protein: CASSQGGVRAFF
CDR3 DNA: TGCGCCAGCAGCCAGGGAGGGGTGAGAGCTTTCTTT
D gene: -
clone size: -
J gene: TRBJ1-1
CDR3 length: 12
V gene: TRBV4-1

CDR3 protein: CAWSPPDNIYEQYF
CDR3 DNA: TGTGCCTGGAGTCCACCCGACAACATCTACGAGCAGTACTTC
D gene: -
clone size: -
J gene: TRBJ2-7
CDR3 length: 14
V gene: TRBV30

CDR3 protein: CASTGLRDRERRETQYF
CDR3 DNA: TGCGCCAGCACAGGGTTGAGGGACAGGGAGAGAAGGGAGACCCAGTACTTC
D gene: TRBD1
clone size: -
J gene: TRBJ2-5
CDR3 length: 17
V gene: TRBV5-1

CDR3 protein: CASSVAGGALRGTDTQYF
CDR3 DNA: TGTGCCAGCAGCGTCGCCGGGGGGGCCCTCCGTGGCACAGATACGCAGTATTTT
D gene: TRBD2
clone size: -
J gene: TRBJ2-3
CDR3 length: 18
V gene: TRBV9

CDR3 protein: CASCWAANTEAFF
CDR3 DNA: TGTGCCTCCTGCTGGGCAGCTAACACTGAAGCTTTCTTT
D gene: -
clone size: -
J gene: TRBJ1-1
CDR3 length: 13
V gene: TRBV30

CDR3 protein: CAISEAGDPDTQYF
CDR3 DNA: TGTGCCATCAGTGAGGCGGGAGACCCAGATACGCAGTATTTT
D gene: TRBD2
clone size: -
J gene: TRBJ2-3
CDR3 length: 14
V gene: TRBV10-3

CDR3 protein: CASSPYRGTNTEAFF
CDR3 DNA: TGTGCCAGCAGCCCGTACAGGGGGACAAACACTGAAGCTTTCTTT
D gene: TRBD1
clone size: -
J gene: TRBJ1-1
CDR3 length: 15
V gene: TRBV4-2

CDR3 protein: CAGREGASYEQYF
CDR3 DNA: TGTGCCGGCCGGGAGGGGGCGTCCTACGAGCAGTACTTC
D gene: -
clone size: -
J gene: TRBJ2-7
CDR3 length: 13
V gene: TRBV5-4

CDR3 protein: CASSLEWRGNYNSPLHF
CDR3 DNA: TGTGCCAGCAGCTTGGAGTGGCGGGGGAACTATAATTCACCCCTCCACTTT
D gene: -
clone size: -
J gene: TRBJ1-6
CDR3 length: 17
V gene: TRBV5-4

CDR3 protein: CASRRQGRSYEQYF
CDR3 DNA: TGTGCCAGCAGGCGACAGGGCCGGTCCTACGAGCAGTACTTC
D gene: TRBD1
clone size: -
J gene: TRBJ2-7
CDR3 length: 14
V gene: TRBV28

CDR3 protein: CASSVVPGDTEAFF
CDR3 DNA: TGTGCCAGCAGCGTAGTACCGGGGGACACTGAAGCTTTCTTT
D gene: -
clone size: few
J gene: TRBJ1-1
CDR3 length: 14
V gene: TRBV9

CDR3 protein: CASRGTGISPGELFF
CDR3 DNA: TGTGCCAGCAGGGGGACAGGAATAAGTCCCGGGGAGCTGTTTTTT
D gene: TRBD1
clone size: few
J gene: TRBJ2-2
CDR3 length: 15
V gene: TRBV27

CDR3 protein: CASSLTALGGPQETQYF
CDR3 DNA: TGTGCCAGCAGTTTAACGGCCCTGGGGGGGCCCCAAGAGACCCAGTACTTC
D gene: -
clone size: -
J gene: TRBJ2-5
CDR3 length: 17
V gene: TRBV27

CDR3 protein: CASSSRTSGKSYEQYF
CDR3 DNA: TGTGCCAGTTCTTCCAGGACTAGCGGGAAGTCCTACGAGCAGTACTTC
D gene: TRBD2
clone size: once
J gene: TRBJ2-7
CDR3 length: 16
V gene: TRBV19

CDR3 protein: CASSFRGVGETQYF
CDR3 DNA: TGTGCCAGCAGCTTCAGGGGGGTAGGGGAGACCCAGTACTTC
D gene: -
clone size: -
J gene: TRBJ2-5
CDR3 length: 14
V gene: TRBV7-2

CDR3 protein: CAPPRGETQYF
CDR3 DNA: TGTGCCCCCCCTCGGGGAGAGACCCAGTACTTC
D gene: -
clone size: -
J gene: TRBJ2-5
CDR3 length: 11
V gene: TRBV2

CDR3 protein: CARGPGSGSNTEAFF
CDR3 DNA: TGTGCCAGAGGCCCGGGGTCGGGGTCTAACACTGAAGCTTTCTTT
D gene: -
clone size: -
J gene: TRBJ1-1
CDR3 length: 15
V gene: TRBV5-3

CDR3 protein: CASSLAFELYEQYF
CDR3 DNA: TGTGCCAGCAGCTTAGCGTTTGAGCTCTACGAGCAGTACTTC
D gene: -
clone size: -
J gene: TRBJ2-7
CDR3 length: 14
V gene: TRBV7-2

CDR3 protein: CASTPTSGQGGEQYF
CDR3 DNA: TGTGCCAGCACCCCAACCTCGGGACAGGGGGGCGAGCAGTACTTC
D gene: TRBD1
clone size: once
J gene: TRBJ2-7
CDR3 length: 15
V gene: TRBV2

CDR3 protein: CASSLGEGLYEQYF
CDR3 DNA: TGTGCCAGCAGCTTAGGGGAGGGACTCTACGAGCAGTACTTC
D gene: TRBD2
clone size: -
J gene: TRBJ2-7
CDR3 length: 14
V gene: TRBV11-2

CDR3 protein: CASSYRPQGTDGYTF
CDR3 DNA: TGTGCCAGCAGTTATAGACCACAGGGGACGGATGGCTACACCTTC
D gene: TRBD1
clone size: once
J gene: TRBJ1-2
CDR3 length: 15
V gene: TRBV6-6

CDR3 protein: CASSAQGSWGSNYGYTF
CDR3 DNA: TGTGCCAGCAGCGCCCAGGGGTCTTGGGGATCTAACTATGGCTACACCTTC
D gene: -
clone size: -
J gene: TRBJ1-2
CDR3 length: 17
V gene: TRBV7-2

CDR3 protein: CASSRDDGDYSGNTIYF
CDR3 DNA: TGCGCCAGCAGCCGAGACGACGGGGACTACTCTGGAAACACCATATATTTT
D gene: -
clone size: -
J gene: TRBJ1-3
CDR3 length: 17
V gene: TRBV4-1

CDR3 protein: CASSSSLATDTQYF
CDR3 DNA: TGTGCTAGCAGCTCATCGCTAGCTACAGATACGCAGTATTTT
D gene: -
clone size: once
J gene: TRBJ2-3
CDR3 length: 14
V gene: TRBV7-7

CDR3 protein: CASSYQGDGYTF
CDR3 DNA: TGTGCCAGCAGTTACCAAGGGGATGGCTACACCTTC
D gene: -
clone size: -
J gene: TRBJ1-2
CDR3 length: 12
V gene: TRBV6-5

CDR3 protein: CSASSGEKLFF
CDR3 DNA: TGCAGTGCTAGTTCAGGGGAAAAACTGTTTTTT
D gene: -
clone size: -
J gene: TRBJ1-4
CDR3 length: 11
V gene: TRBV20-1

CDR3 protein: CAIGSAGTGNEKLFF
CDR3 DNA: TGTGCCATCGGATCAGCCGGGACTGGTAATGAAAAACTGTTTTTT
D gene: -
clone size: -
J gene: TRBJ1-4
CDR3 length: 15
V gene: TRBV10-3

CDR3 protein: CASSSVGGGVEETQYF
CDR3 DNA: TGTGCCAGCAGTTCGGTCGGCGGGGGGGTTGAGGAGACCCAGTACTTC
D gene: TRBD2
clone size: -
J gene: TRBJ2-5
CDR3 length: 16
V gene: TRBV7-2

CDR3 protein: CASSIEQGADTQYF
CDR3 DNA: TGTGCCAGTAGTATAGAGCAGGGGGCAGATACGCAGTATTTT
D gene: TRBD1
clone size: -
J gene: TRBJ2-3
CDR3 length: 14
V gene: TRBV19

CDR3 protein: CAWRPFGGLSTSEQYF
CDR3 DNA: TGTGCCTGGAGACCATTTGGGGGCCTTTCTACGTCCGAGCAGTACTTC
D gene: -
clone size: -
J gene: TRBJ2-7
CDR3 length: 16
V gene: TRBV30

CDR3 protein: CASSSEGGRGTGELFF
CDR3 DNA: TGTGCCAGCAGTTCCGAGGGGGGGCGCGGGACCGGGGAGCTGTTTTTT
D gene: -
clone size: -
J gene: TRBJ2-2
CDR3 length: 16
V gene: TRBV28

CDR3 protein: CSSSSRDRDKVGQPQHF
CDR3 DNA: TGTTCCAGCAGCTCACGGGACAGGGATAAGGTAGGTCAGCCCCAGCATTTT
D gene: TRBD1
clone size: -
J gene: TRBJ1-5
CDR3 length: 17
V gene: TRBV7-9